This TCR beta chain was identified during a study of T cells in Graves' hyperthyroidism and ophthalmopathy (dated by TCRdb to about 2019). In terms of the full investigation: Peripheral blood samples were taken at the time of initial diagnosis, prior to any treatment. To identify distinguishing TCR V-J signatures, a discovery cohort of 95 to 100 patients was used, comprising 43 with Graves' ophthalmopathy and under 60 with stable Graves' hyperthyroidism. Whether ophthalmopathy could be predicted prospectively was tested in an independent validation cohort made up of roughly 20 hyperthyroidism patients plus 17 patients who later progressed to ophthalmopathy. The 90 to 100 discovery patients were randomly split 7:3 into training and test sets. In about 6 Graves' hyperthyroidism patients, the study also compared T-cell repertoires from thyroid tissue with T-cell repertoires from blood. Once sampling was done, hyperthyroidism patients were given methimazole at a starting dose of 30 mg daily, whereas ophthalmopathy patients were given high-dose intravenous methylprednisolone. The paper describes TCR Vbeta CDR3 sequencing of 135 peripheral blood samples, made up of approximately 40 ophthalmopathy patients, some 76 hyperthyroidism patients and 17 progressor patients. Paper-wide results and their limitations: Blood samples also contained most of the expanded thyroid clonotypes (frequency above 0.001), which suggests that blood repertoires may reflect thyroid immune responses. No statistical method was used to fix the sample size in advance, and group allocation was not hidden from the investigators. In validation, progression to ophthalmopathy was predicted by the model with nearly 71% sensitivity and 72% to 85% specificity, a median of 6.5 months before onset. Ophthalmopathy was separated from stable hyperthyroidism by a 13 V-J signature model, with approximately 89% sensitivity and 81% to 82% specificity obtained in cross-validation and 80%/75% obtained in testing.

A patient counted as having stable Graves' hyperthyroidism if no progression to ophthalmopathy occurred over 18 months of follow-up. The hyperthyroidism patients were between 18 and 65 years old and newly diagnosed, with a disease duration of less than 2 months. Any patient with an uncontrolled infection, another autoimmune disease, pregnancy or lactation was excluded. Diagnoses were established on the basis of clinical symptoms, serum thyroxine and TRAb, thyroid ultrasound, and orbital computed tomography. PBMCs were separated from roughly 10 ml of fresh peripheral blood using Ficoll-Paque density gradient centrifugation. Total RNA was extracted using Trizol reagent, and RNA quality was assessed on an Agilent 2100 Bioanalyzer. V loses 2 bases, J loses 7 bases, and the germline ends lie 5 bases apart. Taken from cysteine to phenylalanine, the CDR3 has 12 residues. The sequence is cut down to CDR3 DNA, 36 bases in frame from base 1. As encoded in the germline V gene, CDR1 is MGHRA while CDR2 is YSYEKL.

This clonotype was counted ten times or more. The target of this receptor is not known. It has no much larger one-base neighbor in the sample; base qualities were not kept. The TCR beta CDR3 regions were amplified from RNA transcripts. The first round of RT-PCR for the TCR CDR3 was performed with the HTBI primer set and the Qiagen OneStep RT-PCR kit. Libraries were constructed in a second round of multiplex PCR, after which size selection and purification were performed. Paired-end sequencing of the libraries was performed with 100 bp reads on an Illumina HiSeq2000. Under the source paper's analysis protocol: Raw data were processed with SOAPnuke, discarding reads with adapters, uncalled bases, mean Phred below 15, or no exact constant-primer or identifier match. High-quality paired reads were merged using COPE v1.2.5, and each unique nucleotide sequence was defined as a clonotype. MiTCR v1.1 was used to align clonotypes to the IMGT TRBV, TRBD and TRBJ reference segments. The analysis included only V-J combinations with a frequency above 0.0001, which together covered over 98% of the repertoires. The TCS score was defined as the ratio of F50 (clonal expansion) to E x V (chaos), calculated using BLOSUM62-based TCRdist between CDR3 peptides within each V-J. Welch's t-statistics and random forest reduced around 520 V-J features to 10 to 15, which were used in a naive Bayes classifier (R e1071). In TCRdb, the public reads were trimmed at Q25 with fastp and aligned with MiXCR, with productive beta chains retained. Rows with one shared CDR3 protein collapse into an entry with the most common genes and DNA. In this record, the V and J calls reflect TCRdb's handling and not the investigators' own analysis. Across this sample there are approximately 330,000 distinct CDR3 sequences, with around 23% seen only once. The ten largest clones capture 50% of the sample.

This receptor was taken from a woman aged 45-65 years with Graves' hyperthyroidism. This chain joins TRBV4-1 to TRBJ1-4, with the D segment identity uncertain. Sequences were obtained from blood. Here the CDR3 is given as CASSQTREKLFF. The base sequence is TGCGCCAGCAGCCAAACGCGTGAAAAACTGTTTTTT.